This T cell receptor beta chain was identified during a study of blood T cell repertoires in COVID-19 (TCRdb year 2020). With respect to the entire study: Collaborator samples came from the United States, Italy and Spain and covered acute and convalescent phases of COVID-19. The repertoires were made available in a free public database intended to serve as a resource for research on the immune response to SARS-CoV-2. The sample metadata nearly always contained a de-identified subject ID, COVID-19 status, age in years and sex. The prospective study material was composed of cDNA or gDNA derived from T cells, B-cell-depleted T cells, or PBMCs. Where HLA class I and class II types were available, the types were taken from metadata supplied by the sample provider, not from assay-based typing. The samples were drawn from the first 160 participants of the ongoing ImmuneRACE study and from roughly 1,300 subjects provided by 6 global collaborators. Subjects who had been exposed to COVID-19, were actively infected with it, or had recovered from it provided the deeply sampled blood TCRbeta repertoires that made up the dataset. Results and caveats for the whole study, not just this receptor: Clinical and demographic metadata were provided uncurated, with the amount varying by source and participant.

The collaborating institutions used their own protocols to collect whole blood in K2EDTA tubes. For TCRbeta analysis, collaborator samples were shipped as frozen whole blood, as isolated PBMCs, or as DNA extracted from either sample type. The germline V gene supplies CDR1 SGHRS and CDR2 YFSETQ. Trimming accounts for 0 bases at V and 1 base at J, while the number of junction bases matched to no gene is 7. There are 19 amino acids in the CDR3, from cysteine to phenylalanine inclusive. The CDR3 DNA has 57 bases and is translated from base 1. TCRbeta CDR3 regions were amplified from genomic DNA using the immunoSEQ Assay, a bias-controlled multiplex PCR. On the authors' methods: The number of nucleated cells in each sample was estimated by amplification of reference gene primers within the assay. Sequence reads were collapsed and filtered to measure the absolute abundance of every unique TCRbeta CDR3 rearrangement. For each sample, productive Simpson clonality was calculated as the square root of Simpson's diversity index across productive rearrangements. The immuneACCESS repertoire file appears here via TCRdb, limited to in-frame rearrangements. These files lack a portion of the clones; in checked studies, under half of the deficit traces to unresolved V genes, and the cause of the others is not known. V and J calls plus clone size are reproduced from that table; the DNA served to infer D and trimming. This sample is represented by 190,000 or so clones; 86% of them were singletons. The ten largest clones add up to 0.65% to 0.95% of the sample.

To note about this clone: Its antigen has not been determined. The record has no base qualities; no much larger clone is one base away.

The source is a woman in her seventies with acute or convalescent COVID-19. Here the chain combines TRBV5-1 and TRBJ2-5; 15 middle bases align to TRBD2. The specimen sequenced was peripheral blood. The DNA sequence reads TGCGCCAGCAGCTTGGCGGGGACTAGCGGGAGGACCGTCCAAGAGACCCAGTACTTC. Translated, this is CASSLAGTSGRTVQETQYF.